These T cell receptor beta chains were read from a single sample in a study of T cells in Graves' hyperthyroidism and ophthalmopathy. TCRdb independently ran MiXCR on the multiplex PCR reads; one entry per CDR3 protein. The data contain some 460,000 distinct CDR3 sequences, 15% to 19% of them singletons. Input material: blood. These receptors all stem from a young woman with Graves' hyperthyroidism. Both conserved end residues are part of each CDR3. The D gene is left open where the match is weak. Clone size, where shown, is once, few, many, or a class for clones that have expanded.

J: TRBJ2-5; D: TRBD2; V: TRBV7-8; size: few; DNA: TGTGCCAGCAGCTTAGCGGGGAGGGTAGCCCAAGGGACCCAGTACTTC; CDR3: CASSLAGRVAQGTQYF
J: TRBJ1-5; D: .; V: TRBV20-1; size: .; DNA: TGCAGTGCTAGAGCCGCGGGGGATCAGCCCCAGCATTTT; CDR3: CSARAAGDQPQHF
J: TRBJ1-1; D: .; V: TRBV12-3/TRBV12-4; size: .; DNA: TGTGCCAGCAGTTTATGGCAGGGCGGCATGAACACTGAAGCTTTCTTT; CDR3: CASSLWQGGMNTEAFF
J: TRBJ1-4; D: .; V: TRBV7-9; size: many; DNA: TGTGCCAGCAGCTTACCCGAAGGGGAGGCTAATGAAAAACTGTTTTTT; CDR3: CASSLPEGEANEKLFF
J: TRBJ2-5; D: TRBD2; V: TRBV11-1; size: many; DNA: TGTGCCAGCAGCAACGGGACTAGCGGGATATGGACCCAGTACTTC; CDR3: CASSNGTSGIWTQYF
J: TRBJ2-1; D: TRBD1; V: TRBV18; size: many; DNA: TGTGCCAGCTCACGGGGACAGGGGGCGGATCTCTACAATGAGCAGTTCTTC; CDR3: CASSRGQGADLYNEQFF
J: TRBJ2-3; D: TRBD1; V: TRBV29-1; size: many; DNA: TGCAGCGTGGGACAGGGTGGCGATACGCAGTATTTT; CDR3: CSVGQGGDTQYF
J: TRBJ1-4; D: TRBD1; V: TRBV7-8; size: many; DNA: TGTGCCAGCAGCGATCACAGGGGGCCTAATGAAAAACTGTTTTTT; CDR3: CASSDHRGPNEKLFF
J: TRBJ2-7; D: .; V: TRBV20-1; size: .; DNA: TGCAGTGCTAGAGAAGGTGGGGGGTTTCGCTACGAGCAGTACTTC; CDR3: CSAREGGGFRYEQYF
J: TRBJ1-6; D: TRBD1; V: TRBV7-9; size: many; DNA: TGTGCCAGCAGCCCATGGGACAGTCGGACCTATAATTCACCCCTCCACTTT; CDR3: CASSPWDSRTYNSPLHF
J: TRBJ1-2; D: TRBD1; V: TRBV29-1; size: many; DNA: TGCAGCGTTGAGTCACAGGGGGTGAACTATGGCTACACCTTC; CDR3: CSVESQGVNYGYTF
J: TRBJ2-3; D: TRBD2; V: TRBV19; size: many; DNA: TGTGCCAGTGGACCGGGACTAGCGGGAGGTTGGGGAGATACGCAGTATTTT; CDR3: CASGPGLAGGWGDTQYF
J: TRBJ2-3; D: TRBD1; V: TRBV2; size: many; DNA: TGTGCCAGCAGCGGGGACAGGGTTTTGGATACGCAGTATTTT; CDR3: CASSGDRVLDTQYF
J: TRBJ2-7; D: .; V: TRBV5-6; size: once; DNA: TGTGCCAGCAGCCTACAGGGCCACGAGCAGTACTTC; CDR3: CASSLQGHEQYF
J: TRBJ1-2; D: .; V: TRBV20-1; size: many; DNA: TGCAGTGCTTCCCCTGGACGGGAGGGCTACACCTTC; CDR3: CSASPGREGYTF
J: TRBJ2-3; D: .; V: TRBV5-1; size: many; DNA: TGCGCCAGCAGCCCTGGACGCATAGGCACAGATACGCAGTATTTT; CDR3: CASSPGRIGTDTQYF
J: TRBJ2-5; D: .; V: TRBV2; size: many; DNA: TGTGCCAGCAGTGACGGCCTACCGCAAGAGACCCAGTACTTC; CDR3: CASSDGLPQETQYF
J: TRBJ1-1; D: .; V: TRBV7-8; size: .; DNA: TGTGCCAGCAGCTTAGCAGCGTCGGACACTGAAGCTTTCTTT; CDR3: CASSLAASDTEAFF
J: TRBJ2-2; D: TRBD2; V: TRBV11-3; size: many; DNA: TGTGCCAGCAGCCCTCGACTAGCGGAGAACACCGGGGAGCTGTTTTTT; CDR3: CASSPRLAENTGELFF
J: TRBJ1-1; D: .; V: TRBV7-9; size: many; DNA: TGTGCCAGCAGCCACGGACCTAACACTGAAGCTTTCTTT; CDR3: CASSHGPNTEAFF
J: TRBJ1-6; D: TRBD1; V: TRBV6-2/TRBV6-3; size: many; DNA: TGTGCCAGCAGTTTCTCCGACAGGGGCTATAATTCACCCCTCCACTTT; CDR3: CASSFSDRGYNSPLHF
J: TRBJ1-5; D: TRBD1; V: TRBV6-1; size: many; DNA: TGTGCCAGCAGTGAGATCAGGGGGGATCAGCCCCAGCATTTT; CDR3: CASSEIRGDQPQHF
J: TRBJ1-2; D: .; V: TRBV4-1; size: many; DNA: TGCGCCAGCAGTAAAGCGTCTGCCGTCTATGGCTACACCTTC; CDR3: CASSKASAVYGYTF
J: TRBJ1-5; D: .; V: TRBV12-3/TRBV12-4; size: many; DNA: TGTGCCAGCAGTTTCAGCAGGGATCAGCCCCAGCATTTT; CDR3: CASSFSRDQPQHF
J: TRBJ2-3; D: TRBD2; V: TRBV7-6; size: many; DNA: TGTGCCAGCGCTTCGGGAGGGGGCACAGATACGCAGTATTTT; CDR3: CASASGGGTDTQYF
J: TRBJ2-7; D: TRBD2; V: TRBV7-8; size: .; DNA: TGTGCCAGCAGCTTAACTCCGGGACTAGCGGCCTACGAGCAGTACTTC; CDR3: CASSLTPGLAAYEQYF
J: TRBJ1-2; D: .; V: TRBV7-3; size: many; DNA: TGTGCCAGCAGCTCCGGGGGACCCGATGGCTACACCTTC; CDR3: CASSSGGPDGYTF
J: TRBJ2-2; D: TRBD2; V: TRBV11-3; size: many; DNA: TGTGCCAGCAGGACCCGGACTAGCGGGACCCGGGGCGGGGAGCTGTTTTTT; CDR3: CASRTRTSGTRGGELFF